This is a list of T cell receptor beta chains from one sample in a study of T cell responses to AZD1222 COVID-19 vaccine. Assay: immunoSEQ multiplex PCR; the TCRdb copy retains only in-frame clones and omits some. The data contain nearly 110,000 clones, about 90% of them singletons. Sample: peripheral blood, taken on day 0 of AZD1222 vaccination. These receptors were obtained from an adult in good health. The CDR3 runs from the conserved cysteine through the conserved F or W. A D gene is named only where the DNA matches it firmly. Expanded clones get a size class; other rows say once, few or many, or leave the size out.

>-|TRBV5-5|-|TRBJ1-1
TGTGCCAGCAGCTTGGCGGGATACACTGAAGCTTTCTTT
CASSLAGYTEAFF
>-|TRBV19|-|TRBJ2-3
TGTGCCAGTAGTATTGGACAGTGGGGCACAGATACGCAGTATTTT
CASSIGQWGTDTQYF
>-|TRBV19|TRBD1|TRBJ2-1
TGTGCCAGTAGTATCTTTACTCGTACCCGGGACAGGCAGAACAATGAGCAGTTCTTC
CASSIFTRTRDRQNNEQFF
>-|TRBV11-2|-|TRBJ2-5
TGTGCCAGCAGCGCCCTTCTGAAGGGGGAGACCCAGTACTTC
CASSALLKGETQYF
>-|TRBV7-9|-|TRBJ2-1
TGTGCCAGCAGCTTAGCGGCTCTAGCTGGGGGCAATGAGCAGTTCTTC
CASSLAALAGGNEQFF
>-|TRBV7-2|TRBD2|TRBJ2-3
TGTGCCAGCAGCTTAGTCTTCGGGACTAGCGTTGATACGCAGTATTTT
CASSLVFGTSVDTQYF
>-|TRBV30|-|TRBJ1-2
TGTGCCTGGAGTGTACTTGAAGAGCGTGGCTACACCTTC
CAWSVLEERGYTF
>-|TRBV15|-|TRBJ2-6
TGTGCCACCCCAGGGGAGTCTGGGGCCAACGTCCTGACTTTC
CATPGESGANVLTF
>-|TRBV5-4|-|TRBJ1-6
TGTGCCAGCAGACAGGGAGGATTAGGTTCACCCCTCCACTTT
CASRQGGLGSPLHF
>-|TRBV15|TRBD1|TRBJ1-4
TGTGCCACCAGCAGGACAGGGGGAAACGAAAAACTGTTTTTT
CATSRTGGNEKLFF
>-|TRBV6-6|-|TRBJ1-2
TGTGCCAGCAGTTATGGGGGCGGCTACACCTTC
CASSYGGGYTF
>-|TRBV28|-|TRBJ1-4
TGTGCCAGCAGTTTCGATGAAAAACTGTTTTTT
CASSFDEKLFF
>-|TRBV27|TRBD2|TRBJ2-1
TGTGCCAGCAGTTCGGGCGGGAGTGGGCCTTACAATGAGCAGTTCTTC
CASSSGGSGPYNEQFF
>-|TRBV12-3/TRBV12-4|-|TRBJ1-2
TGTGCCAGCAGTTTAGGGGGGGCCTATGGCTACACCTTC
CASSLGGAYGYTF
>-|TRBV7-9|-|TRBJ1-1
TGTGCCAGCACGCTCGGGGGCCTTGAAGCTTTCTTT
CASTLGGLEAFF
>-|TRBV11-2|-|TRBJ2-2
TGTGCCAGCAGCTTCCCGAACCATCTCTACCCAACCGGGGAGCTGTTTTTT
CASSFPNHLYPTGELFF
>-|TRBV29-1|TRBD1|TRBJ1-5
TGCAGCGTTCGGGGGACAGGCAATCAGCCCCAGCATTTT
CSVRGTGNQPQHF
>once|TRBV27|-|TRBJ1-1
TGTGCCAGCAGTTTATCGGTGGGGAACACTGAAGCTTTCTTT
CASSLSVGNTEAFF
>-|TRBV5-1|-|TRBJ2-7
TGCGCCAGCAGCTTCGCTGGAGGGGAGCAGTACTTC
CASSFAGGEQYF
>-|TRBV5-1|-|TRBJ2-5
TGCGCCAGCAGCTTGGCCCCAGTCACACAGGAGACCCAGTACTTC
CASSLAPVTQETQYF
>-|TRBV6-2/TRBV6-3|-|TRBJ1-1
TGTGCCAGCAGTTACTCGGGGTCGTACACTGAAGCTTTCTTT
CASSYSGSYTEAFF
>-|TRBV30|TRBD2|TRBJ2-2
TGTGCCTGGAGCGGCCGCGGGAGATTCACCGGGGAGCTGTTTTTT
CAWSGRGRFTGELFF
>-|TRBV12-3/TRBV12-4|-|TRBJ1-4
TGTGCCAGCAGAACCGTGTTAAATGAAAAACTGTTTTTT
CASRTVLNEKLFF
>-|TRBV4-2|-|TRBJ2-3
TGTGCCAGCAGCCAAGTCTCAGGGGGGGGCACAGATACGCAGTATTTT
CASSQVSGGGTDTQYF
>-|TRBV5-1|-|TRBJ1-3
TGCGCCAGCAGCTTTGCTACTAACTCTGGAAACACCATATATTTT
CASSFATNSGNTIYF
>-|TRBV7-2|-|TRBJ2-6
TGTGCCAGCAGCTTAGCAGGGTTTCTCTCTGGGGCCAACGTCCTGACTTTC
CASSLAGFLSGANVLTF
>-|TRBV29-1|-|TRBJ2-7
TGCAGCGTTGTCGGCCTCTACGAGCAGTACTTC
CSVVGLYEQYF
>-|TRBV5-1|-|TRBJ2-7
TGCGCCAGCAGCTTGGCAGGGCTAGGCTACGAGCAGTACTTC
CASSLAGLGYEQYF
>-|TRBV29-1|-|TRBJ1-1
TGCAGCGTTCCGGACGGGAACACTGAAGCTTTCTTT
CSVPDGNTEAFF
>-|TRBV30|-|TRBJ1-5
TGTGCCTGGAGTGTTTCCGGTGGGCATCAGCCCCAGCATTTT
CAWSVSGGHQPQHF
>-|TRBV18|-|TRBJ2-1
TGTGCCAGCTCACCATTGGGGAACGAGCAGTTCTTC
CASSPLGNEQFF
>-|TRBV24-1|-|TRBJ2-1
TGTGCCACCAGTGGCGCCGCCCTCGGGGAGAACAATGAGCAGTTCTTC
CATSGAALGENNEQFF
>-|TRBV15|TRBD1|TRBJ1-1
TGTGCCTCCAGACAGGGGGCGGTCTGGGGAAATGAAGCTTTCTTT
CASRQGAVWGNEAFF
>-|TRBV6-4|TRBD2|TRBJ2-7
TGTGCCAGCAGTGACCCGGGACTAGCGGGGGGGAACTTCTACGAGCAGTACTTC
CASSDPGLAGGNFYEQYF
>-|TRBV6-5|-|TRBJ1-5
TGTGCCAGCAGCGCGGACGGTAATCAGCCCCAGCATTTT
CASSADGNQPQHF
>-|TRBV29-1|TRBD2|TRBJ2-4
TGCAGCGTTGATGAGGCGGGGGGGCAAAACATTCAGTACTTC
CSVDEAGGQNIQYF
>-|TRBV7-2|-|TRBJ1-5
TGTGCCAGCAGCTTAAGGGGAGGGAATCAGCCCCAGCATTTT
CASSLRGGNQPQHF
>-|TRBV28|TRBD2|TRBJ2-3
TGTGCCAGCGGGCTAGCGGAGAGCACAGATACGCAGTATTTT
CASGLAESTDTQYF
>-|TRBV19|-|TRBJ1-3
TGTGCCAGTAGTACCGGGGGAACTGGAAACACCATATATTTT
CASSTGGTGNTIYF
>-|TRBV11-2|TRBD1|TRBJ2-1
TGTGCCAGCAGAGTCGGGACAGGGGGATCCTACAATGAGCAGTTCTTC
CASRVGTGGSYNEQFF
>-|TRBV12-3/TRBV12-4|-|TRBJ2-2
TGTGCCAGCAGTTTAAGTCTTGTCGGGGAGCTGTTTTTT
CASSLSLVGELFF
>once|TRBV27|-|TRBJ1-1
TGTGCCAGCAGTTGGGGGAGGAACACTGAAGCTTTCTTT
CASSWGRNTEAFF
>-|TRBV29-1|-|TRBJ2-5
TGCAGCGTCGAACTCGAGAGGGAGACCCAGTACTTC
CSVELERETQYF
>-|TRBV6-5|TRBD1|TRBJ1-1
TGTGCCAGCAGGGACAGGCGGAACACTGAAGCTTTCTTT
CASRDRRNTEAFF
>-|TRBV27|-|TRBJ2-2
TGTGCCAGCAGCCACCGGGACAGCGGGGGCGGGGAGCTGTTTTTT
CASSHRDSGGGELFF
>-|TRBV24-1|-|TRBJ2-1
TGTGCCACCAGTGGCGCTTTCTCTATGGGATCTTACAATGAGCAGTTCTTC
CATSGAFSMGSYNEQFF
>-|TRBV9|TRBD1|TRBJ1-4
TGTGCCAGCAGCCCTACGGGACAGAGAGCAACTAATGAAAAACTGTTTTTT
CASSPTGQRATNEKLFF
>-|TRBV9|-|TRBJ1-2
TGTGCCAGCACTCCCCTGACGTGGTCCGCGGGGGGGAACTATGGCTACACCTTC
CASTPLTWSAGGNYGYTF
>-|TRBV2|-|TRBJ1-4
TGTGCCAGCAACGGAGGAAGTGAAAAACTGTTTTTT
CASNGGSEKLFF
>-|TRBV9|-|TRBJ2-3
TGTGCCAGCAGCGTAGGCGTGGCTAGCACAGATACGCAGTATTTT
CASSVGVASTDTQYF
>few|TRBV7-9|-|TRBJ2-5
TGTGCCAGCAGCTCTGGGATGGAGACCCAGTACTTC
CASSSGMETQYF
>once|TRBV7-3|-|TRBJ1-2
TGTGCCAGCAGCTTCGGACAAGGGAACCACTATGGCTACACCTTC
CASSFGQGNHYGYTF
>-|TRBV19|TRBD1|TRBJ1-2
TGTGCCAGTAGTTCACCGGGACAGGGTCGCTATGGCTACACCTTC
CASSSPGQGRYGYTF